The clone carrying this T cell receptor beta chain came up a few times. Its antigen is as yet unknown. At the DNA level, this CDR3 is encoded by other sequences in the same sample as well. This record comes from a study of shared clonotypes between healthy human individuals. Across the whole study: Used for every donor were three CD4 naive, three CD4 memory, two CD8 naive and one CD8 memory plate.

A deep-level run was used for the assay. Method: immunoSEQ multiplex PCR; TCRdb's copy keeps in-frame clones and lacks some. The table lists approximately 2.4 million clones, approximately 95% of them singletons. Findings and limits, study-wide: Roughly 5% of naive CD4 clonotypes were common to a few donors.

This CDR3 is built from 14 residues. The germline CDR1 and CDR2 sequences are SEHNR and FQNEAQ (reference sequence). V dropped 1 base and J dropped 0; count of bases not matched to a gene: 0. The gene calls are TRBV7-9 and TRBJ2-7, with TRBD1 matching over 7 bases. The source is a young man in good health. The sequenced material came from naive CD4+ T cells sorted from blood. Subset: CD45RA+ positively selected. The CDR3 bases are TGTGCCAGCAGCTTAGGGGACAGCTCCTACGAGCAGTACTTC. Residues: CASSLGDSSYEQYF.